The clone carrying this TCR beta chain was picked up one time. Original analysis: Amplification of reference gene primers was used by the study to estimate nucleated cell counts. The method was immunoSEQ multiplex PCR; TCRdb's version includes in-frame clones alone and lacks a portion of them. The V and J calls and the clone size are those of that table, but D and trimming were determined from the DNA. The sample lists approximately 150,000 clones, approximately 87% occurring once. V was pared by 0 bases and J by 5 bases, with 10 bases between. There are 14 residues in the CDR3. Per the germline V gene, CDR1 is SGHNT and CDR2 is YENEEA. The record originates from a study of blood T cell repertoires in COVID-19. The wider study: Both acute and convalescent COVID-19 samples were obtained from the United States, Italy and Spain. T cells, B-cell-depleted T cells, or PBMCs provided the cDNA or gDNA that served as material.

The sequence was obtained from a man aged 50 to 60 who had recovered from COVID-19. The sequencing sample was made of peripheral blood. The genes are TRBV11-3 and TRBJ2-5; D might be TRBD1 (6 bases). The CDR3 sequence: CASSLDGQLETQYF. CDR3 in DNA: TGTGCCAGCAGCTTAGATGGACAGCTGGAGACCCAGTACTTC. The entire variable domain, with the rest obtained from reference TRBV11-3 and TRBJ2-5, is as follows: EAGVVQSPRYKIIEKKQPVAFWCNPISGHNTLYWYLQNLGQGPELLIRYENEEAVDDSQLPKDRFSAERLKGVDSTLKIQPAELGDSAVYLCASSLDGQLETQYFGPGTRLLVL.